This TCR beta chain came from a study of T cell repertoires and HLA-DP antigens. Study conclusions and caveats: Antigen presentation used HeLa cells, with total CD4+ cells responding. Naive and memory CD4+ repertoires were not analysed separately.

From germline, CDR1 is MNHEY and CDR2 SVGAGI. CDR3 length equals 14 residues. V was cut by 2 bases and J by 0 bases, with 7 bases left in between. With regard to this clone: Its antigen is as yet unknown.

Amplification used primers for 54 TRBV and 13 TRBJ segments. Profiled with immunoSEQ multiplex PCR; TCRdb holds only in-frame clones, not every one. The sample lists roughly 110,000 clones; 80% to 95% were seen once. This receptor was obtained from a woman between 18 and 29 years old in good health and CMV-seronegative. The chain couples TRBV6-5 to TRBJ1-1; unclear D gene. The sequencing sample was made of CD4+ T cells from PBMCs. The CDR3 region has the DNA TGTGCCAGCAGTTACGGCGGAGTGAACACTGAAGCTTTCTTT. This gives the protein CASSYGGVNTEAFF.